This TCR beta chain is drawn from a study of blood T cell repertoires in COVID-19. The CDR3 contains 15 residues. Trimming cost V 5 bases and J 2 bases, with 16 bases left between them. CDR1 SGHAT and CDR2 FQNNGV come from the germline V gene. Two consecutive negative NP/OP PCR tests, clearance, or resolved symptoms defined Cohort 3 recovery. TCRdb's table, derived via immunoSEQ multiplex PCR, lists solely in-frame clones and lacks some. The sample shows hundreds of thousands of clones, around 84% of them seen only once. The chain carries TRBV11-2 and TRBJ2-7; tentatively, D is TRBD2 (5 bases). Sequences were obtained from PBMCs or T cells enriched from blood (not recorded which). The sequence came from a woman aged 45-59 years who had recovered from COVID-19. CDR3 sequence (DNA): TGTGCCAGCAGCCCAGTGGTAGCGAGTACCTACGAGCAGTACTTC. Its protein is CASSPVVASTYEQYF. Full variable domain (remainder filled in from reference TRBV11-2 and TRBJ2-7): EAGVAQSPRYKIIEKRQSVAFWCNPISGHATLYWYQQILGQGPKLLIQFQNNGVVDDSQLPKDRFSAERLKGVDSTLKIQPAKLEDSAVYLCASSPVVASTYEQYFGPGTRLTVT.